A single sample is the source of the 29 T cell receptor beta chains below, sequenced in a study of T cells in Graves' hyperthyroidism and ophthalmopathy. The TCR beta CDR3 regions underwent amplification using RNA transcripts as the source. The TCR CDR3 first-round RT-PCR relied on the HTBI primer set. TCRdb re-called the multiplex PCR reads through MiXCR, storing one row per CDR3 protein. Found here are about 480,000 distinct CDR3 sequences, around an eighth of them singletons; the top ten hold about 17%. Material for sequencing was blood. All receptors derive from a woman between 18 and 29 years old with Graves' hyperthyroidism.

This clonotype was seen at least ten times. The rearrangement joins TRBV5-1 to TRBJ2-7; maybe TRBD1 (5 bases). V dropped 2 bases and J dropped 7 bases, with 13 bases sitting between them. Germline V gives CDR1 SGHRS, CDR2 YFSETQ. The CDR3 length is 13 residues. The CDR3 coding sequence is TGCGCCAGCAGCTTCGCAGGGCGGCGTGAGCAGTACTTC. It is translated as CASSFAGRREQYF.

This clonotype occurred many times. The chain couples TRBV4-2 to TRBJ2-2; 10 bases agree with TRBD2. There are 15 residues in the CDR3. Trimming removed 5 bases from V and 1 base from J; junction bases left unmatched: 1. Germline V lookup: CDR1 LGHNA, CDR2 YNFKEQ. CDR3 nucleotides: TGTGCCAGCAGCATAGCGGGAGGGAACACCGGGGAGCTGTTTTTT. Translation: CASSIAGGNTGELFF.

The chain uses TRBV2 and TRBJ2-7; D tentatively fits TRBD1 or TRBD2 (6 bases each). The germline gives CDR1 SNHLY, CDR2 FYNNEI. CDR3 length: 13 residues. V lost 10 bases and J lost 2, with 15 bases in between. The CDR3 sequence: CAITGDIAYEQYF. Written as DNA, the CDR3 is TGTGCCATCACGGGGGACATCGCCTACGAGCAGTACTTC.

This clonotype was picked up many times. J is TRBJ2-1 and V is TRBV9; D gene unclear. The CDR3 is made up of 14 amino acids. Germline V CDR1 and CDR2: SGDLS, YYNGEE. Between the trimmed V and J ends, which lost 3 bases and 8 bases, there was a span of 15 bases. The CDR3 region has the DNA TGTGCCAGCAGCGCCAAGATCGACCCCCATGAGCAGTTCTTC. The encoded protein is CASSAKIDPHEQFF.

The rearrangement uses TRBV7-9 and TRBJ1-1; D gene ambiguous. This CDR3 contains 15 residues. Germline loops: CDR1 SEHNR, CDR2 FQNEAQ (reference sequence). Trimming cost V 5 bases and J 1 base, with 14 bases left between them. DNA of the CDR3: TGTGCCAGCAGCCACCTTTGGGGATCGAACACTGAAGCTTTCTTT. It codes for CASSHLWGSNTEAFF.

In its sample, this clonotype was seen many times. The rearrangement links TRBV19 to TRBJ1-2, with TRBD1 identical over 8 bases. Trimming at V came to 5 bases and at J to 0 bases, leaving 11 bases not matched to a gene. Germline loops: CDR1 LNHDA, CDR2 SQIVND (reference sequence). This CDR3 region has 17 residues. CDR3 sequence reads: CASSLRRGTGSNYGYTF. DNA for the CDR3: TGTGCCAGTAGTCTCCGCCGCGGGACAGGCTCTAACTATGGCTACACCTTC. Complete variable domain (other parts from reference TRBV19 and TRBJ1-2): DGGITQSPKYLFRKEGQNVTLSCEQNLNHDAMYWYRQDPGQGLRLIYYSQIVNDFQKGDIAEGYSVSREKKESFPLTVTSAQKNPTAFYLCASSLRRGTGSNYGYTFGSGTRLTVV.

The chain combines TRBV24-1 with TRBJ2-1, with 10 bases identical to TRBD1. Germline CDR1 and CDR2: KGHDR and SFDVKD. This CDR3 region has 23 residues. V shed 7 bases, J shed 0 bases, and the junction held 26 bases outside the gene matches. The CDR3: CATSTRKTEDRGYWSFSYNEQFF. CDR3 coding DNA: TGTGCCACCAGCACCCGAAAAACTGAGGACAGGGGGTACTGGTCCTTCTCCTACAATGAGCAGTTCTTC.

This clonotype was detected a few times. J is TRBJ2-1 and V is TRBV19, with 8 bases lining up with TRBD2. J gave up 4 bases and V 5 bases, and 16 bases lay outside the gene matches. The germline V gene has CDR1 LNHDA and CDR2 SQIVND (reference sequence). The CDR3 is made up of 18 amino acids. CDR3 amino acids: CASSPGPKRTSPYNEQFF. The DNA of the CDR3 is TGTGCCAGTAGTCCGGGCCCGAAAAGGACTAGCCCATACAATGAGCAGTTCTTC.

This clonotype was seen a handful of times. This chain connects TRBV6-4 to TRBJ1-1; perhaps TRBD1 as D (6 bases). Germline V CDR1 and CDR2: MRHNA, SNTAGT. The CDR3 runs to 13 residues. The V gene lost 4 bases and the J gene lost 4 bases, with 10 bases spanning the gap. CDR3 sequence: CASSGTGSTEAFF. Written as DNA, the CDR3 is TGTGCCAGCAGTGGAACAGGGAGCACTGAAGCTTTCTTT.

This chain links TRBV20-1 with TRBJ1-6, with 8 positions matching TRBD1. After removal of 3 bases from V and 9 bases from J, the junction contained 1 base not matched to a gene. Germline CDR1 is DFQATT and CDR2 is SNEGSKA (reference sequence). The CDR3 spans 12 residues. The CDR3 region is CSASRGLSPLHF. The DNA for the CDR3 is TGCAGTGCTAGCAGGGGGCTTTCACCCCTCCACTTT.

Many counts were recorded for this clonotype. The chain uses TRBV18 and TRBJ2-7; maybe TRBD2 (6 bases). Trimming stripped 3 bases from V and 3 bases from J, with 15 bases between. Germline CDR1 is KGHSH and CDR2 is LQKENI. CDR3 length equals 15 residues. This CDR3 reads CASSPTTTSIYEQYF. In DNA, the CDR3 is TGTGCCAGCTCACCCACGACGACTAGTATCTACGAGCAGTACTTC.

This clonotype was seen many times. V gene TRBV20-1 combines with J gene TRBJ1-1, with D unclear. Germline V gene data show CDR1 as DFQATT and CDR2 as SNEGSKA (reference sequence). The CDR3 extends over 14 amino acids. Trimming removed 5 bases at V and 9 bases at J, with 22 bases between. CDR3 DNA: TGCAGTGCTCCCTACACCACCGGGAGAGGGAAAGCTTTCTTT. As protein: CSAPYTTGRGKAFF.

The chain combines TRBV5-1 with TRBJ2-5, with 16 bases lining up with TRBD2. There are 19 residues in the CDR3. CDR1 SGHRS and CDR2 YFSETQ come from the germline V gene. Trimming cost V 4 bases and J 4 bases; bases outside gene matches: 13. The CDR3 sequence is CASSPGLAGGPKSAETQYF. Here the CDR3 DNA reads TGCGCCAGCAGCCCGGGACTAGCGGGAGGGCCTAAGTCGGCAGAGACCCAGTACTTC.

In this sample, this clonotype turned up many times. CDR3 sequence: CASSPGGLGSNQPQHF. CDR3 sequence (DNA): TGTGCCAGCTCCCCCGGGGGCCTGGGGAGCAATCAGCCCCAGCATTTT. The J gene is TRBJ1-5, the V gene TRBV18, with D possibly TRBD1 on 6 matching bases. CDR3 length: 16 residues. Deletions cut 6 bases from V and 1 base from J, with 16 bases between. The germline V gene has CDR1 KGHSH and CDR2 LQKENI.

This chain joins TRBV4-2 and TRBJ2-5; possible D gene TRBD1, 5 bases. The CDR3 is made up of 15 amino acids. Trimming removed 2 bases from V and 4 bases from J, with 14 bases in between. The germline V gene encodes CDR1 LGHNA and CDR2 YNFKEQ. The CDR3 bases are TGTGCCAGCAGCCAAATGGGCTATAGGGGAGAGACCCAGTACTTC. It translates to CASSQMGYRGETQYF.

In this sample, this clonotype turned up a few times. The chain is built from TRBV14 and TRBJ1-1; D might be TRBD1 (6 bases). The V gene lost 4 bases and the J gene lost 11 bases, with 17 bases spanning the gap. Germline-derived CDR1 and CDR2 are SGHDN and FVKESK. The CDR3 runs to 13 residues. The CDR3 region is CASSPHEGVGAFF. In nucleotides, the CDR3 is TGTGCCAGCAGCCCCCATGAGGGGGTTGGGGCTTTCTTT.

This clonotype was seen at least ten times. The chain has TRBV6-5 and TRBJ1-2; 7 bases are a match to TRBD1. CDR1 is MNHEY and CDR2 is SVGAGI in the germline V gene. V shed 2 bases, J shed 8 bases, and the junction held 5 bases outside the gene matches. The CDR3 is 13 residues long. The CDR3 here is CASSYTDREGYTF. The CDR3 region has the DNA TGTGCCAGCAGTTACACCGACAGGGAGGGCTACACCTTC.

This clonotype was detected only a few times. The DNA for the CDR3 is TGTGCCAGCCAAGTAAGCAATCAGCCCCAGCATTTT. Amino acids: CASQVSNQPQHF. The gene calls are TRBV19 and TRBJ1-5; the D is unclear. The CDR3 runs 12 residues. V was shortened by 9 bases and J by 1 base, with 7 bases between the two germline ends. Germline CDR1 is LNHDA and CDR2 is SQIVND (reference sequence).

The chain combines TRBV27 with TRBJ1-5; D is undetermined. This CDR3 is 14 amino acids long. In germline, CDR1 is MNHEY, CDR2 SMNVEV (reference sequence). Trimming took 4 bases from V and 6 from J, leaving 13 bases between them. The DNA of the CDR3 is TGTGCCAGCAGTTCCCGCCCATTGTTTCAGCCCCAGCATTTT. It encodes CASSSRPLFQPQHF.

This clonotype showed up just a few times. The chain uses TRBV19 and TRBJ2-7; TRBD1 aligns across 9 bases. Germline loops: CDR1 LNHDA, CDR2 SQIVND (reference sequence). Trimming at V came to 5 bases and at J to 3 bases, leaving 8 bases not matched to a gene. The CDR3 is 15 amino acids. CDR3 DNA sequence: TGTGCCAGTAGTGGGGCCGGGACAGGGTTCTACGAGCAGTACTTC. This encodes CASSGAGTGFYEQYF.

In regard to this clonotype: This may arise from a read error, as a much more abundant clone is one base away. V gene TRBV27 combines with J gene TRBJ2-4; the D gene could be TRBD1 or TRBD2 (5 bases each). Germline loops: CDR1 MNHEY, CDR2 SMNVEV (reference sequence). CDR3 size: 15 residues. The CDR3 region is CAGSLTPGWGNIQYF. The CDR3 region has the DNA TGTGCCGGCAGTCTGACCCCAGGGTGGGGGAACATTCAGTACTTC.

The table lists this clonotype with many counts. V gene TRBV12-3 or TRBV12-4 combines with J gene TRBJ2-3; D possibly corresponds to TRBD2 (6 bases). The CDR3 spans 14 residues. The ends were cut back, 3 bases at V and 5 bases at J, with 12 bases in the middle. The CDR3 DNA follows: TGTGCCAGCAGTTTCGGGACTCCCGTAGATACGCAGTATTTT. Translation: CASSFGTPVDTQYF.

The chain employs TRBV6-5 and TRBJ1-1, with 7 nucleotides matching TRBD1. Germline CDR1 reads MNHEY; CDR2 reads SVGAGI. The junction had 6 bases not matched to a gene; V was cut back by 0 bases and J by 5 bases. This CDR3 comprises 15 residues. The DNA for the CDR3 is TGTGCCAGCAGTTACTCAGGGGGCTGGGGGACTGAAGCTTTCTTT. Translating it yields CASSYSGGWGTEAFF.

In this sample, this clonotype turned up many times. This rearrangement joins TRBV5-1 to TRBJ1-5; D is ambiguous. Germline CDR1 and CDR2: SGHRS and YFSETQ. The CDR3 runs 13 residues. Trimming took 0 bases from V and 9 from J, leaving 10 bases between them. This CDR3 reads CASSLGASTPQHF. CDR3 bases: TGCGCCAGCAGCTTGGGTGCTAGTACGCCCCAGCATTTT.

V and J are TRBV5-1 and TRBJ2-3; D gene unclear. The CDR3 contains 15 residues. Trimming removed 3 bases at V and 2 bases at J, with 13 bases between. Germline lookup yields CDR1 SGHRS and CDR2 YFSETQ. The CDR3 reads CASSSLTPDTDTQYF. The DNA of the CDR3 is TGCGCCAGCAGCTCTCTGACACCTGACACAGATACGCAGTATTTT.

The chain has TRBV7-2 and TRBJ2-1, with D maybe TRBD2 (7 bases). Trimming took 6 bases from V and 4 from J, leaving 16 bases between them. Germline lookup yields CDR1 SGHTA and CDR2 FQGNSA. CDR3 size: 15 residues. The CDR3 sequence: CASSVGGGAYNEQFF. The CDR3 nucleotides are TGTGCCAGCAGTGTGGGGGGGGGGGCATACAATGAGCAGTTCTTC.

Only a few counts were recorded for this clonotype. A junction end diverges from the germline sequence, so it may reflect a read error. The V and J genes are TRBV7-7 and TRBJ2-1; D ambiguous. Germline V lookup: CDR1 SSHAT, CDR2 FNYEAQ (reference sequence). CDR3 length: 15 amino acids. Here the CDR3 reads CASSLGEGRYNEQFF. The DNA for the CDR3 is TGTGCTAGCAGCTTAGGAGAAGGACGATACAATGAGCAGTTCTTC.

The table lists this clonotype with a few counts. The chain uses TRBV30 and TRBJ1-4, with 8 bases that match TRBD1. V was pared by 2 bases and J by 9 bases, with 17 bases of the junction left unmatched. Germline CDR1 reads GTSNPN; CDR2 reads SVGIG (reference sequence). There are 17 residues in the CDR3. Here the CDR3 DNA reads TGTGCCTGGAGTACCGGGACAGGAGCCCTAAGGGCGAAAAAACTGTTTTTT. Translation gives CAWSTGTGALRAKKLFF.

The sample holds many counts of this clonotype. The chain recombines TRBV11-2 with TRBJ2-5; no definite D call. Germline V gives CDR1 SGHAT, CDR2 FQNNGV. V lost 1 base and J 3 bases, leaving 12 bases between the germline ends. CDR3 size: 15 residues. For the CDR3, the DNA is TGTGCCAGCAGCTTAGTTAACAGAGAGAAAGAGACCCAGTACTTC. This translates into CASSLVNREKETQYF.